What follows describes a single TCR beta chain. This clone is a singleton in its sample. Its antigen remains undetermined. No clone much larger than this one lies a single base away; base qualities are absent. Including cysteine and phenylalanine, the CDR3 has 15 amino acids. Only CDR3 DNA is held: 45 bases, read in frame from base 1. From a lookup of the germline V gene (reference sequence), CDR1 and CDR2 are SGHNT and YYREEE. The junction carries 14 bases between V and J, which are trimmed by 2 bases and 3 bases respectively. The CDR3 regions of human TCRbeta chains were subjected to immunosequencing. Concerning the study's data processing: TCRs in the repertoires were compared against a reference library of SARS-CoV-2-specific TCRs that had been generated with the MIRA antigen-specificity platform. Breadth was defined as the fraction of unique TCRs that were SARS-CoV-2-associated. Depth was defined as the fraction of total T cells that were SARS-CoV-2-associated. Using the MIRA data, each spike-specific TCR was assigned both to the spike region to which the TCR was reactive and to a CD4 or CD8 class. Log10-transformed breadth and depth values were compared by one-way ANOVA with Sidak's multiple comparisons tests. Sourced from immuneACCESS, this table was stored by TCRdb with only in-frame sequences that have V and J called. A share of the clones is absent; for the studies checked, an unresolved V gene accounts for under half, and the remainder has no known explanation. That table gives V, J and clone size, and the DNA gave D and trimming. The sample table shows over 100,000 clones, and approximately 87% are seen once. Roughly 12% of the sample is held by the ten biggest clonotypes.

This record comes from a study of T cell responses to AZD1222 COVID-19 vaccine (dated by TCRdb to the early 2020s). Study-wide context: Because spike-specific TCR depth and breadth did not differ between the two schedules, AZD1222 recipients who got a second dose at roughly 4 weeks were pooled with those who got a second dose at roughly 12 weeks. A total of 233 trial participants underwent TCR sequencing, of whom roughly 210 had received two doses of AZD1222 and roughly 26 had received two doses of the MenACWY control vaccine. Trial participants were enrolled into age subgroups of 18-55, 56-69 and 70-plus years, which contained approximately 150, 28 and 58 TCR-sequenced participants, respectively.

Here is what the overall study found, with its caveats: Conclusions about previously exposed vaccinees are limited, since just 6 or 7 AZD1222 recipients were seropositive for SARS-CoV-2 at baseline. Most participants were white British and females outnumbered males, and the authors suggested that clonal diversity may have been underestimated. Because no day 14 peak-response samples were available, the repertoires could be characterized only after the peak T cell response. Reportedly, close to half of the unique spike-specific TCRs recognized epitopes lying outside the regions that are mutated in the B.1.351 and B.1.1.7 variants. The 56-69-year group was small, and its depth increase did not reach significance, likely because of low power. The whole spike protein was spanned by vaccine-associated CD4 TCRs, and dominant responses were seen in regions 160-218 and 743-854. Spike-specific TCR breadth and depth rose significantly after two AZD1222 doses compared with day 0 and with MenACWY recipients.

This specimen's time point label, interpreted: baseline before first vaccination. The vaccinee samples were drawn from two UK trials, COV001 and COV002, one of which was a single-blind randomized controlled phase 2/3 trial testing AZD1222 (ChAdOx1 nCoV-19) in healthy adults. For TCRbeta chain sequencing, PBMC samples were collected from trial participants at day 0 and at day 28 after the second dose. This TCR was sampled from an adult in good health. The V and J genes are TRBV5-4 and TRBJ2-5; perhaps TRBD2 is the D gene, with 5 bases matching. Sequenced here: peripheral blood, sampled on day 0 of AZD1222 vaccination. The sequence in DNA is TGTGCCAGCAGCTTTGAAGGACTCGCCAAAGAGACCCAGTACTTC. Translated, this is CASSFEGLAKETQYF.